This TCR beta chain was sequenced during a study of control samples from healthy donors and cancer patients (dated by TCRdb to 2018 to 2021). Preparation of the library involved the immunoSEQ multiplex PCR assay. The source is immuneACCESS, and TCRdb retained only in-frame sequences with V and J called. Part of the clones is not carried over; for the studies checked, unresolved V genes explain less than half of this, and the remainder is unexplained. This sample holds under 90,000 clones; roughly 92% were observed only once. The ten largest clones take up over 4.5% of the sample. Of note for this clone: Its antigen remains unidentified. Base qualities are not at hand, and no much larger clone is one base apart.

According to the germline V gene (reference sequence), CDR1 reads GTSNPN and CDR2 reads SVGIG. Trimming removed 0 bases from V and 6 bases from J; the gene matches leave 9 bases unexplained. There are 16 amino acids in the CDR3, from cysteine to phenylalanine inclusive. Only CDR3 DNA remains: 48 bases, in frame from the first base. The specimen was blood. Recombination connected TRBV30 to TRBJ2-1, with 9 bases matching TRBD2. This clonotype was sampled from a woman aged 60 to 75 in good health. The sequenced DNA: TGTGCCTGGAGTGTACTTGGGGGACTAGCACTCAATGAGCAGTTCTTC. This translates into CAWSVLGGLALNEQFF.